The 32 T cell receptor beta chains presented below share a single source sample, sequenced in a study of CD8+ T cells in alopecia areata. Isolated RNA was reverse transcribed into cDNA used as the sequencing template. Measured with immunoSEQ multiplex PCR; TCRdb has only the in-frame clones, and not every one. The sample consists of about 280,000 clones, roughly 50% of them appearing once. Treatment here: oral pan-JAK inhibitor, 5-10 mg twice daily. The sample was CD4+ T cells sorted from blood, taken at week 24, from a patient treated with tofacitinib. These receptors were collected from a human donor with alopecia areata.

The V call is TRBV2, the J call TRBJ1-2; D perhaps matches TRBD1 (5 bases). CDR1 SNHLY and CDR2 FYNNEI come from the germline V gene. V lost 6 bases and J 3 bases, leaving 11 bases between the germline ends. This CDR3 is built from 13 residues. The CDR3 is CASSTGGYYGYTF. As DNA, the CDR3 is TGTGCCAGCAGCACCGGGGGGTACTATGGCTACACCTTC.

The chain combines TRBV7-3 with TRBJ2-5; D gene uncertain. The V gene's germline CDR1 is SGHTA and CDR2 FQGTGA. The germline V and J ends were trimmed by 6 bases and 1 base, with 9 bases remaining between them. The CDR3 has 13 residues. CDR3 bases: TGTGCCAGCAGTTTTTTAGCCCAAGAGACCCAGTACTTC. Protein sequence: CASSFLAQETQYF.

V is TRBV7-8 and J is TRBJ2-1; D possibly corresponds to TRBD2 (5 bases). In germline, CDR1 is SGHVS, CDR2 FQNEAQ. The length of the CDR3 is 15 residues. Deletions cut 1 base from V and 0 bases from J, with 7 bases between. CDR3 residues: CASSLVSGSYNEQFF. In nucleotides, the CDR3 is TGTGCCAGCAGCTTAGTGAGCGGCTCCTACAATGAGCAGTTCTTC.

The chain is built from TRBV5-4 and TRBJ2-1; no reliable D call. This CDR3 region has 15 residues. The germline V gene has CDR1 SGHNT and CDR2 YYREEE (reference sequence). The V gene lost 4 bases and the J gene lost 0 bases, with 11 bases spanning the gap. The CDR3 nucleotides read TGTGCCAGCAGCGATCGGAAGAGCTCCTACAATGAGCAGTTCTTC. Its translation is CASSDRKSSYNEQFF. Full variable domain (rest looked up from reference TRBV5-4 and TRBJ2-1): ETGVTQSPTHLIKTRGQQVTLRCSSQSGHNTVSWYQQALGQGPQFIFQYYREEENGRGNFPPRFSGLQFPNYSSELNVNALELDDSALYLCASSDRKSSYNEQFFGPGTRLTVL.

The rearrangement links TRBV10-3 to TRBJ2-3; weak D call: TRBD1 (6 bases). Trimming pared 7 bases from V and 0 bases from J, leaving 20 bases between. This CDR3 is 17 amino acids long. CDR1 is ENHRY, CDR2 SYGVKD, per germline. DNA for the CDR3: TGTGCCATCACCCGAGGACAGAAGGAGATGAGCACAGATACGCAGTATTTT. This codes for CAITRGQKEMSTDTQYF.

The V gene is TRBV25-1, the J gene TRBJ2-3; D not resolved. Germline V gives CDR1 MGHDK, CDR2 SYGVNS. Trimming removed 6 bases at V and 4 bases at J, with 8 bases between. The CDR3 has 12 residues. CDR3 DNA: TGTGCCAGCAGGGTAGGAGCAGATACGCAGTATTTT. This translates into CASRVGADTQYF.

This clone was observed many times. The gene calls are TRBV6-4 and TRBJ2-1, with 9 positions matching TRBD2. The V segment lost 10 bases and the J segment 3 bases; nucleotides outside the gene matches: 4. The CDR3 covers 13 residues. CDR1 and CDR2 (germline): MRHNA, SNTAGT. As DNA, the CDR3 is TGTGCCATGCGGGGGGGCCTCTACAATGAGCAGTTCTTC. This translates into CAMRGGLYNEQFF.

The chain's CDR3 is CAWSQGLAYEQYF. The CDR3 DNA reads TGTGCCTGGAGTCAGGGGTTGGCCTACGAGCAGTACTTC. The chain has TRBV30 and TRBJ2-7; possible D gene TRBD1, 6 bases. This CDR3 contains 13 residues. Germline assignment: CDR1 GTSNPN and CDR2 SVGIG (reference sequence). Trimming stripped 2 bases from V and 2 bases from J, with 10 bases between. Filled out from reference TRBV30 and TRBJ2-7, the complete variable domain reads SQTIHQWPATLVQPVGSPLSLECTVEGTSNPNLYWYRQAAGRGLQLLFYSVGIGQISSEVPQNLSASRPQDRQFILSSKKLLLSDSGFYLCAWSQGLAYEQYFGPGTRLTVT.

In its sample, this clone was seen a few times. This sequence joins TRBV30 and TRBJ2-7, with 7 nucleotides matching TRBD2. The CDR3 runs to 15 residues. The germline V gene has CDR1 GTSNPN and CDR2 SVGIG (reference sequence). J was trimmed by 5 bases and V by 2 bases; bases with no gene match: 12. In DNA, the CDR3 is TGTGCCTGGAGTCCGGGAATCATCCGGGGGGACGAGCAGTACTTC. Translation gives CAWSPGIIRGDEQYF.

The V gene is TRBV7-2, the J gene TRBJ1-5; D might be TRBD1 (6 bases). The CDR3 consists of 16 residues. Per the germline V gene, CDR1 is SGHTA and CDR2 is FQGNSA. The V end was cut by 2 bases, the J end by 0 bases, with 11 bases between. The CDR3 nucleotides read TGTGCCAGCAGCTTAACAGGGCTTTATAGCAATCAGCCCCAGCATTTT. Residues: CASSLTGLYSNQPQHF.

V usage is TRBV20-1 and J usage is TRBJ2-1; D is unclear. Trimming removed 3 bases from V and 4 bases from J, with 4 bases in between. There are 11 residues in the CDR3. Germline CDR1 DFQATT, CDR2 SNEGSKA (reference sequence). The CDR3: CSAREYNEQFF. In nucleotides, the CDR3 is TGCAGTGCTAGGGAATACAATGAGCAGTTCTTC.

This clone has a handful of counts. The CDR3 spells CSVEAVGGYVGQFF. CDR3 DNA sequence: TGCAGCGTTGAGGCGGTCGGGGGCTATGTGGGGCAGTTCTTC. The V gene is TRBV29-1, the J gene TRBJ2-1, with D perhaps being TRBD1 or TRBD2 (6 bases each). Trimming pared 3 bases from V and 12 bases from J, leaving 21 bases between. The CDR3 contains 14 residues. Germline values: CDR1 SQVTM, CDR2 ANQGSEA.

The genes are TRBV5-1 and TRBJ2-7; perhaps D is TRBD1 or TRBD2 (5 bases each). V gave up 5 bases and J gave up 3 bases, with 21 bases separating them. This CDR3 region has 16 residues. Germline V lookup: CDR1 SGHRS, CDR2 YFSETQ. CDR3 bases: TGCGCCAGCAGTTCCCGCCCGGGGCCACTAGACTACGAGCAGTACTTC. Translation gives CASSSRPGPLDYEQYF.

This chain joins TRBV29-1 and TRBJ1-2; no definite D call. The CDR3 runs 11 residues. V gave up 5 bases and J gave up 4 bases, with 8 bases separating them. The germline V gene encodes CDR1 SQVTM and CDR2 ANQGSEA. The CDR3 coding sequence is TGCAGCGTTTATAACAGCTATGGCTACACCTTC. Translating gives CSVYNSYGYTF.

The chain links TRBV29-1 to TRBJ1-4; 10 bases agree with TRBD1. The germline CDR1 and CDR2 sequences are SQVTM and ANQGSEA. V lost 1 base and J lost 7; bases outside the gene matches: 6. CDR3 size: 15 residues. Here the CDR3 reads CSVEVDRGRLEKLFF. CDR3 nucleotide sequence: TGCAGCGTTGAAGTCGACAGGGGGCGGCTTGAAAAACTGTTTTTT.

The chain carries TRBV5-4 and TRBJ2-5; maybe TRBD1 (6 bases). Trimming left V 0 bases short and J 3 bases short, with 15 bases between. The germline V gene encodes CDR1 SGHNT and CDR2 YYREEE (reference sequence). This CDR3 is built from 16 residues. CDR3 loop: CASSLGRQEVEETQYF. For the CDR3, the DNA is TGTGCCAGCAGCTTGGGCCGACAGGAAGTCGAAGAGACCCAGTACTTC.

Turning to this clone: This sample includes further DNA sequences coding for the same CDR3. V gene TRBV30 combines with J gene TRBJ2-1; D is unclear. The length of the CDR3 is 11 residues. In germline, CDR1 is GTSNPN, CDR2 SVGIG (reference sequence). V shed 4 bases and J shed 2 bases, with 3 bases lying between them. The CDR3 region has the DNA TGTGCCTGGACAGCCTACAATGAGCAGTTCTTC. It specifies CAWTAYNEQFF.

V usage is TRBV19 and J usage is TRBJ1-6, with 9 bases aligning to TRBD1. Trimming at V came to 6 bases and at J to 8 bases, leaving 2 bases not matched to a gene. CDR1 is LNHDA, CDR2 SQIVND, per germline (reference sequence). The CDR3 loop spans 13 amino acids. The CDR3 region is CASSRTGDSPLHF. CDR3 sequence (DNA): TGTGCCAGTAGCAGGACAGGGGATTCACCCCTCCACTTT.

This clone appeared a few times. The chain recombines TRBV29-1 with TRBJ2-3; tentatively, D is TRBD1 (6 bases). The CDR3 sequence is 15 residues long. Trimming pared 4 bases from V and 4 bases from J, leaving 18 bases between. The V gene's germline CDR1 is SQVTM and CDR2 ANQGSEA. In DNA, the CDR3 is TGCAGCGTTGTAGGCCGAAACAGGGAGCCAGATACGCAGTATTTT. Translated: CSVVGRNREPDTQYF.

The chain combines TRBV5-1 with TRBJ2-1, with 9 positions matching TRBD2. Germline V gives CDR1 SGHRS, CDR2 YFSETQ. The CDR3 is 15 residues long. The V and J ends lost 2 bases and 6 bases, in that order; junction bases with no gene match: 6. The CDR3 DNA reads as TGCGCCAGCAGCTTAATTAGCGGGGGCCTCAATGAGCAGTTCTTC. This sequence encodes CASSLISGGLNEQFF.

V is TRBV7-9 and J is TRBJ2-2; D is unresolved. The CDR3 has 17 amino acids. The ends were cut back, 5 bases at V and 0 bases at J, with 16 bases in the middle. Germline CDR1 and CDR2: SEHNR and FQNEAQ (reference sequence). This chain's CDR3 is CASSPTPRGPNTGELFF. As DNA, the CDR3 is TGTGCCAGCAGCCCAACTCCCCGAGGCCCGAACACCGGGGAGCTGTTTTTT. Full variable domain (remainder filled in from reference TRBV7-9 and TRBJ2-2): DTGVSQNPRHKITKRGQNVTFRCDPISEHNRLYWYRQTLGQGPEFLTYFQNEAQLEKSRLLSDRFSAERPKGSFSTLEIQRTEQGDSAMYLCASSPTPRGPNTGELFFGEGSRLTVL.

This chain connects TRBV30 to TRBJ1-3, with 11 bases aligning to TRBD1. Germline-derived CDR1 and CDR2 are GTSNPN and SVGIG (reference sequence). Trimming removed 3 bases from V and 0 bases from J; junction bases left unmatched: 4. The CDR3 runs to 16 residues. In DNA form, the CDR3 reads TGTGCCTGGAGAAGGACAGGGGGCCTCTCTGGAAACACCATATATTTT. This gives the protein CAWRRTGGLSGNTIYF.

The chain uses TRBV5-6 and TRBJ1-1, with no clear D. Germline loops: CDR1 SGHDT, CDR2 YYEEEE. The V and J ends lost 6 bases and 4 bases respectively, with 7 bases between them. CDR3 length: 11 amino acids. The CDR3 sequence: CASKSPTEAFF. DNA for the CDR3: TGTGCCAGCAAGAGTCCCACTGAAGCTTTCTTT. The full variable domain, rest sourced from reference TRBV5-6 and TRBJ1-1, is DAGVTQSPTHLIKTRGQQVTLRCSPKSGHDTVSWYQQALGQGPQFIFQYYEEEERQRGNFPDRFSGHQFPNYSSELNVNALLLGDSALYLCASKSPTEAFFGQGTRLTVV.

V is TRBV5-1 and J is TRBJ2-1; TRBD1 agrees at 9 bases. The germline CDR1 and CDR2 sequences are SGHRS and YFSETQ. The CDR3 length is 15 residues. With 3 bases clipped from V and 5 bases from J, the junction kept 6 bases outside the gene matches. The DNA of the CDR3 is TGCGCCAGCAGCTCACAGGGGGCGCGGAACAATGAGCAGTTCTTC. Residues: CASSSQGARNNEQFF.

This clone appeared a few times. This rearrangement joins TRBV28 to TRBJ2-1; D gene unclear. Germline V gene lookup returns CDR1 MDHEN and CDR2 SYDVKM. There are 13 residues in the CDR3. V was cut by 5 bases and J by 3 bases, with 8 bases left in between. In DNA, the CDR3 is TGTGCCAGCAGTACGGACGGCTACAATGAGCAGTTCTTC. Encoded protein: CASSTDGYNEQFF. Complete variable domain (other parts from reference TRBV28 and TRBJ2-1): DVKVTQSSRYLVKRTGEKVFLECVQDMDHENMFWYRQDPGLGLRLIYFSYDVKMKEKGDIPEGYSVSREKKERFSLILESASTNQTSMYLCASSTDGYNEQFFGPGTRLTVL.

The chain is built from TRBV9 and TRBJ1-2, with D perhaps matching TRBD1 (5 bases). The V gene lost 4 bases and the J gene lost 4 bases, with 17 bases spanning the gap. Germline V gene data show CDR1 as SGDLS and CDR2 as YYNGEE. The CDR3 sequence is 15 residues long. The CDR3 bases are TGTGCCAGCAGCCCCGAGGCACAGGTGGGCTATGGCTACACCTTC. This sequence encodes CASSPEAQVGYGYTF.

The chain joins TRBV6-5 to TRBJ2-6; D is unresolved. Germline V gene sequence: CDR1 MNHEY, CDR2 SVGAGI. The V gene lost 6 bases and the J gene lost 0 bases, with 9 bases spanning the gap. This CDR3 is 15 amino acids long. The CDR3 DNA is TGTGCCAGCAGGATTGGGTTCTCTGGGGCCAACGTCCTGACTTTC. It specifies CASRIGFSGANVLTF.

The chain has TRBV13 and TRBJ2-6; D is unresolved. The V end was cut by 6 bases, the J end by 2 bases, with 8 bases between. CDR1 is PRHDT and CDR2 is FYEKMQ in the germline V gene (reference sequence). This CDR3 has 14 residues. The DNA for the CDR3 is TGTGCCAGCAGAAAGGGCCCTGGGGCCAACGTCCTGACTTTC. Translated, it gives CASRKGPGANVLTF. Full variable domain (remainder filled in from reference TRBV13 and TRBJ2-6): AAGVIQSPRHLIKEKRETATLKCYPIPRHDTVYWYQQGPGQDPQFLISFYEKMQSDKGSIPDRFSAQQFSDYHSELNMSSLELGDSALYFCASRKGPGANVLTFGAGSRLTVL.

This clone was seen more than once but under ten times. The V gene is TRBV29-1, the J gene TRBJ1-1; perhaps TRBD1 as D (6 bases). In germline, CDR1 is SQVTM, CDR2 ANQGSEA. V was pared by 4 bases and J by 6 bases, with 18 bases between. The CDR3 totals 14 residues. CDR3 sequence reads: CSVGVNRDFSEAFF. The DNA of the CDR3 is TGCAGCGTTGGTGTGAACAGGGACTTTTCTGAAGCTTTCTTT.

This rearrangement joins TRBV11-2 to TRBJ1-2; TRBD1 agrees at 9 bases. Unmatched junction bases numbered 13, after V lost 0 bases and J lost 5 bases. Germline V gene lookup returns CDR1 SGHAT and CDR2 FQNNGV. This CDR3 comprises 18 residues. This CDR3 is CASSLDQMGTGLRYGYTF. CDR3 coding DNA: TGTGCCAGCAGCTTAGACCAAATGGGGACAGGGTTACGGTATGGCTACACCTTC.

The chain has TRBV29-1 and TRBJ2-3, with TRBD1 matching over 9 bases. After removal of 5 bases from V and 3 bases from J, the junction contained 9 bases not matched to a gene. This CDR3 is 15 amino acids long. Germline V CDR1 and CDR2: SQVTM, ANQGSEA. The CDR3 region has the DNA TGCAGCGTTCGCCAGGGGGGACAGGGTACAGATACGCAGTATTTT. Its protein product is CSVRQGGQGTDTQYF.

The chain joins TRBV6-5 to TRBJ1-3; D ambiguous. This CDR3 spans 14 amino acids. CDR1 is MNHEY, CDR2 SVGAGI, per germline. Trimming took off 2 bases at V and 6 bases at J, with 11 bases between the two ends. The DNA of the CDR3 is TGTGCCAGCAGTTACCGAGGGAGGGAAAACACCATATATTTT. It yields the protein CASSYRGRENTIYF.